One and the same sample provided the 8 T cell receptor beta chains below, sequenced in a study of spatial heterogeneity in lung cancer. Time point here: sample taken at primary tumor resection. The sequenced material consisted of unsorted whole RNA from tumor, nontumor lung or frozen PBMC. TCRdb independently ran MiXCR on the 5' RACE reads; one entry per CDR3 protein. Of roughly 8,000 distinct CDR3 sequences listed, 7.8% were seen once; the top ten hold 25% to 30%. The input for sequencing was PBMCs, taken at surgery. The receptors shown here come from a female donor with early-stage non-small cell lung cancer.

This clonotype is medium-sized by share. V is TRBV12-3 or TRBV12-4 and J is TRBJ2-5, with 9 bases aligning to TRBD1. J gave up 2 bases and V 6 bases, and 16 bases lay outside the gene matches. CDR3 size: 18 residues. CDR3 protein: CASSPGQGSDRRQETQYF. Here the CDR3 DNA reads TGTGCCAGCAGCCCTGGACAGGGGAGCGATAGGCGGCAAGAGACCCAGTACTTC.

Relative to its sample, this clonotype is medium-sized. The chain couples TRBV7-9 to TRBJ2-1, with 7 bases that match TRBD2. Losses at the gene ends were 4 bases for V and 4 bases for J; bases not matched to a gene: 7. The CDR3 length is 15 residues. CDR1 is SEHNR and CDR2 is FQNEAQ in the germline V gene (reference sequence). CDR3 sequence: CASSSDGTKYNEQFF. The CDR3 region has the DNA TGTGCCAGCAGCTCGGACGGGACTAAGTACAATGAGCAGTTCTTC.

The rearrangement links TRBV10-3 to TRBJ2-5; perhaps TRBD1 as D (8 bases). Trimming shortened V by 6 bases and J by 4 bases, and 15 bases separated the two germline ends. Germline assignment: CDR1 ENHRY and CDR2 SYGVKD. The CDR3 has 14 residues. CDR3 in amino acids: CAIRADREGETQYF. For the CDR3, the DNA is TGTGCCATCAGAGCGGACAGGGAGGGAGAGACCCAGTACTTC.

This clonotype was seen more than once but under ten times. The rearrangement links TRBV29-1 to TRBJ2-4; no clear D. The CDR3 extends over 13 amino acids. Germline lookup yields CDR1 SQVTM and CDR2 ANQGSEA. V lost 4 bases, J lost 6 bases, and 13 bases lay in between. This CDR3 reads CSVVSRLINIQYF. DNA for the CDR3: TGCAGCGTTGTATCTCGCTTGATAAACATTCAGTACTTC. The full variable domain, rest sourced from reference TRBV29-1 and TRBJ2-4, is SAVISQKPSRDICQRGTSLTIQCQVDSQVTMMFWYRQQPGQSLTLIATANQGSEATYESGFVIDKFPISRPNLTFSTLTVSNMSPEDSSIYLCSVVSRLINIQYFGAGTRLSVL.

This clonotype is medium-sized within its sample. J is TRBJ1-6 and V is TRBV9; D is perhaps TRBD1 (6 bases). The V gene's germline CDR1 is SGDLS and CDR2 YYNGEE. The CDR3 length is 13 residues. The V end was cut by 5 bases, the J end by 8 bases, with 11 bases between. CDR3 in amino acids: CASRQGLDSPLHF. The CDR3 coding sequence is TGTGCCAGCAGACAGGGACTGGATTCACCCCTCCACTTT. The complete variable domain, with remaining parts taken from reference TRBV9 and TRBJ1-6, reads DSGVTQTPKHLITATGQRVTLRCSPRSGDLSVYWYQQSLDQGLQFLIQYYNGEERAKGNILERFSAQQFPDLHSELNLSSLELGDSALYFCASRQGLDSPLHFGNGTRLTVT.

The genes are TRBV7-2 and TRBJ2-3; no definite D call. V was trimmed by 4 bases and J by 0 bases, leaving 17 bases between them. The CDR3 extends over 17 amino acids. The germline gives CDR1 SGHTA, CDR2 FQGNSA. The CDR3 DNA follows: TGTGCCAGCAGCTCCCAACTCGGGCGGATTAGCACAGATACGCAGTATTTT. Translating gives CASSSQLGRISTDTQYF.

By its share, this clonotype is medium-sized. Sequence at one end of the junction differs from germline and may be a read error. The CDR3 coding sequence is TGTGCTAGCAGCCCCGGGTTAGGCAACACAGATACGCAGTATTTT. Protein: CASSPGLGNTDTQYF. The chain links TRBV7-7 to TRBJ2-3; no reliable D call. The CDR3 is 15 amino acids. Germline V gene lookup returns CDR1 SSHAT and CDR2 FNYEAQ (reference sequence).

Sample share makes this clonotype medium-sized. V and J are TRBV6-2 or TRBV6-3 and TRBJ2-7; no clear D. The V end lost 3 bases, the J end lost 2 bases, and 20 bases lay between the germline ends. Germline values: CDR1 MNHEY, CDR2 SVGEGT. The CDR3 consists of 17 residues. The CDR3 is CASSYLAGLPIPYEQYF. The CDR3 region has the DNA TGTGCCAGCAGTTATCTCGCCGGTCTCCCTATACCCTACGAGCAGTACTTC.